These 7 T cell receptor beta chains were sequenced from one sample in a study of blood T cell repertoires in COVID-19. The repertoire was sequenced with immunoSEQ multiplex PCR; TCRdb's copy has only in-frame clones and lacks some. The sample includes 200,000 to 300,000 clones, over 75% of them seen just once. Material for sequencing was PBMCs or T cells enriched from blood (not recorded which). These receptors all stem from a woman in her forties who had been exposed to COVID-19.

This clone was seen a single time. The V call is TRBV5-1, the J call TRBJ1-3; 8 bases match TRBD1. The length of the CDR3 is 14 residues. V was pared by 3 bases and J by 3 bases, with 2 bases of the junction left unmatched. CDR1 is SGHRS and CDR2 is YFSETQ in the germline V gene. CDR3 region: CASSSDRDGNTIYF. CDR3 sequence (DNA): TGCGCCAGCAGCTCGGACAGGGATGGAAACACCATATATTTT.

This rearrangement joins TRBV4-1 to TRBJ1-1; 7 bases fit TRBD1. This CDR3 contains 16 residues. The V gene's germline CDR1 is MGHRA and CDR2 YSYEKL. The V and J ends lost 4 bases and 5 bases, in that order; junction bases with no gene match: 13. The CDR3 DNA reads as TGCGCCAGCAGCCCGAGACAGGACAGGTTGAGAACTGAAGCTTTCTTT. Translation gives CASSPRQDRLRTEAFF.

The J gene is TRBJ1-1, the V gene TRBV7-3; D call uncertain. This CDR3 region has 13 residues. The germline V gene encodes CDR1 SGHTA and CDR2 FQGTGA. The V gene lost 5 bases and the J gene lost 0 bases, with 7 bases spanning the gap. The CDR3 loop is CASSPQMNTEAFF. CDR3 nucleotides: TGTGCCAGCAGCCCTCAGATGAACACTGAAGCTTTCTTT.

This clone was seen only a few times. The chain uses TRBV16 and TRBJ1-2; D remains unclear. Trimming took off 2 bases at V and 4 bases at J, with 11 bases between the two ends. This CDR3 spans 14 amino acids. In germline, CDR1 is KGHSY, CDR2 FQNENV. The CDR3 region is CASSQQGVTYGYTF. The CDR3 bases are TGTGCCAGCAGCCAACAAGGAGTCACCTATGGCTACACCTTC.

The V gene is TRBV19, the J gene TRBJ1-2, with D tentatively TRBD1 (6 bases). V gave up 4 bases and J gave up 7 bases, with 19 bases separating them. The CDR3 contains 15 residues. Looked up from germline, CDR1 is LNHDA and CDR2 is SQIVND (reference sequence). The chain's CDR3 is CASSTSRQARSGYTF. CDR3 sequence (DNA): TGTGCCAGTAGTACCTCCCGACAGGCCCGAAGTGGCTACACCTTC.

There are a few counts of this clone. The chain uses TRBV19 and TRBJ1-2; D remains unclear. This CDR3 contains 12 residues. The germline gives CDR1 LNHDA, CDR2 SQIVND (reference sequence). V lost 4 bases, J lost 8 bases, and 11 bases lay in between. This CDR3 reads CASSNLLWGYTF. CDR3 in DNA: TGTGCCAGTAGTAATTTACTGTGGGGCTACACCTTC.

With regard to this clone: A read error may account for a junction end that differs from germline. This chain connects TRBV5-1 to TRBJ1-3; D uncertain. The V gene's germline CDR1 is SGHRS and CDR2 YFSETQ. CDR3 length: 19 amino acids. CDR3 coding DNA: TGTGCCAGCAGCTTATCCGGGATCTGGTCTGGAAGCTCTGGAAACACCATATATTTT. This translates into CASSLSGIWSGSSGNTIYF.